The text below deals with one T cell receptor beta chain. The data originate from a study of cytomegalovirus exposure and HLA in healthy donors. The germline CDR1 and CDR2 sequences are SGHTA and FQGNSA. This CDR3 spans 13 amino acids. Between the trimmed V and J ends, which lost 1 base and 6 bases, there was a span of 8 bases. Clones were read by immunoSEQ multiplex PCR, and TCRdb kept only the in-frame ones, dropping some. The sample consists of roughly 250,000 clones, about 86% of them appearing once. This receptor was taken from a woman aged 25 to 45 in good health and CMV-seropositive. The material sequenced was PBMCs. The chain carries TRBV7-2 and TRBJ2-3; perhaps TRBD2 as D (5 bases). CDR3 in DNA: TGTGCCAGCAGCTTAGGGCGCGGGGATACGCAGTATTTT. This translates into CASSLGRGDTQYF.